The 14 T cell receptor beta chains listed next were all sequenced from one sample in a study of technical replicates of blood from several donors. The protocol was immunoSEQ multiplex PCR, while the TCRdb copy is restricted to in-frame clones and leaves out a portion. The sample has about 70,000 clones, 95% seen once. The sequencing sample was made of T cells isolated from PBMCs. The receptors originated from a human donor in good health.

The rearrangement joins TRBV28 to TRBJ1-2; D not resolved. V dropped 6 bases and J dropped 8 bases, with 13 bases sitting between them. Germline CDR1 and CDR2: MDHEN and SYDVKM. CDR3 length: 12 amino acids. CDR3: CASSGGRVGYTF. CDR3 sequence (DNA): TGTGCCAGCAGCGGCGGGCGGGTAGGCTACACCTTC.

The rearrangement joins TRBV30 to TRBJ2-7; TRBD2 might be the D (7 bases). CDR3 size: 16 residues. V shed 4 bases and J shed 4 bases, with 23 bases lying between them. CDR1 and CDR2 from the germline V gene are GTSNPN and SVGIG (reference sequence). The CDR3 DNA follows: TGTGCCTGGAAGAGGGGGGGGATTTCGTCTCGATACGAGCAGTACTTC. Its translation: CAWKRGGISSRYEQYF.

The chain uses TRBV7-8 and TRBJ2-7, with 7 bases that match TRBD2. J lost 6 bases, V lost 5 bases, and 10 bases had no gene match. This CDR3 contains 14 residues. Germline lookup yields CDR1 SGHVS and CDR2 FQNEAQ. DNA of the CDR3: TGTGCCAGCAGCCCCCTAAGGGTAGCGGGCGAGCAGTACTTC. It encodes CASSPLRVAGEQYF.

This clone has only one observation. The J gene is TRBJ2-5, the V gene TRBV7-2; D is undetermined. Trimming cost V 2 bases and J 3 bases, with 7 bases left between them. Germline lookup yields CDR1 SGHTA and CDR2 FQGNSA. The CDR3 length is 13 residues. CDR3 residues: CASSLNTKETQYF. DNA for the CDR3: TGTGCCAGCAGCTTAAATACTAAAGAGACCCAGTACTTC.

The genes are TRBV29-1 and TRBJ1-1; D gene unclear. This CDR3 comprises 10 residues. V was trimmed by 7 bases and J by 7 bases, leaving 10 bases between them. The germline V gene has CDR1 SQVTM and CDR2 ANQGSEA. The CDR3 nucleotides read TGCAGCGCTGCCAGGAATGAAGCTTTCTTT. This codes for CSAARNEAFF.

This clone was seen just once. As DNA, the CDR3 is TGTGCCAGCAGCGAGGTGGACAGGGTAAATGAGCAGTTCTTC. Translated: CASSEVDRVNEQFF. The chain couples TRBV2 to TRBJ2-1; 8 nucleotides line up with TRBD1. Germline loops: CDR1 SNHLY, CDR2 FYNNEI. J lost 7 bases, V lost 6 bases, and 8 bases had no gene match. The CDR3 runs 14 residues.

The V call is TRBV11-2, the J call TRBJ2-1; possible D gene TRBD1, 6 bases. Looked up from germline, CDR1 is SGHAT and CDR2 is FQNNGV. The CDR3 sequence is 15 residues long. V was cut by 7 bases and J by 4 bases, with 17 bases left in between. The CDR3 is CASNPLQGLYNEQFF. The CDR3 DNA reads TGTGCCAGCAACCCGTTACAGGGTTTGTACAATGAGCAGTTCTTC.

The rearrangement joins TRBV28 to TRBJ2-2; possibly TRBD1 for D (6 bases). The CDR3 runs 15 residues. Germline lookup yields CDR1 MDHEN and CDR2 SYDVKM. V was trimmed by 6 bases and J by 1 base, leaving 12 bases between them. CDR3 coding DNA: TGTGCCAGCAGCCCTTGGGACAAGAACACCGGGGAGCTGTTTTTT. It specifies CASSPWDKNTGELFF. The complete variable domain, with remaining parts taken from reference TRBV28 and TRBJ2-2, reads DVKVTQSSRYLVKRTGEKVFLECVQDMDHENMFWYRQDPGLGLRLIYFSYDVKMKEKGDIPEGYSVSREKKERFSLILESASTNQTSMYLCASSPWDKNTGELFFGEGSRLTVL.

The chain uses TRBV18 and TRBJ2-3, with D unclear. Germline V CDR1 and CDR2: KGHSH, LQKENI. This CDR3 comprises 13 residues. V lost 4 bases and J 0 bases, leaving 5 bases between the germline ends. CDR3 DNA: TGTGCCAGCTCACTCCCTAGCACAGATACGCAGTATTTT. Protein: CASSLPSTDTQYF.

This rearrangement joins TRBV29-1 to TRBJ2-5; no clear D. Trimming took 0 bases from V and 5 from J, leaving 7 bases between them. This CDR3 contains 12 residues. Germline V gene data show CDR1 as SQVTM and CDR2 as ANQGSEA. Here the CDR3 DNA reads TGCAGCGTTGAAGAGAGTGTGGAGACCCAGTACTTC. Translated, it gives CSVEESVETQYF. Drawing the rest from reference TRBV29-1 and TRBJ2-5, the complete variable domain is SAVISQKPSRDICQRGTSLTIQCQVDSQVTMMFWYRQQPGQSLTLIATANQGSEATYESGFVIDKFPISRPNLTFSTLTVSNMSPEDSSIYLCSVEESVETQYFGPGTRLLVL.

V is TRBV30 and J is TRBJ2-7; D remains unclear. The germline V and J ends were trimmed by 0 bases and 5 bases, with 8 bases remaining between them. Germline V gives CDR1 GTSNPN, CDR2 SVGIG (reference sequence). The CDR3 consists of 12 residues. The CDR3: CAWSVDNHEQYF. The CDR3 coding sequence is TGTGCCTGGAGTGTAGACAATCACGAGCAGTACTTC.

The V call is TRBV11-3, the J call TRBJ2-3, with a possible D match to TRBD1 (6 bases). The ends were cut back, 3 bases at V and 2 bases at J, with 12 bases in the middle. The length of the CDR3 is 15 residues. Germline V gene lookup returns CDR1 SGHNT and CDR2 YENEEA. CDR3 nucleotide sequence: TGTGCCAGCAGCTTGGGACATACCTACACAGATACGCAGTATTTT. Protein: CASSLGHTYTDTQYF.

In this sample, this clone turned up once. The chain combines TRBV6-5 with TRBJ2-1; possible D gene TRBD1, 5 bases. The CDR3 contains 14 residues. Germline CDR1 MNHEY, CDR2 SVGAGI. V lost 3 bases, J lost 5 bases, and 11 bases lay in between. This CDR3 is CASSYWGGNNEQFF. For the CDR3, the DNA is TGTGCCAGCAGTTATTGGGGCGGAAACAATGAGCAGTTCTTC.

The rearrangement joins TRBV6-6 to TRBJ2-7, with D perhaps matching TRBD1 (6 bases). The V end was cut by 0 bases, the J end by 7 bases, with 16 bases between. The CDR3 is 15 amino acids. Looked up from germline, CDR1 is MNHNY and CDR2 is SVGAGI (reference sequence). The CDR3 region is CASSYSAGEFSEQYF. The CDR3 DNA follows: TGTGCCAGCAGTTACTCCGCAGGGGAGTTTTCGGAGCAGTACTTC.